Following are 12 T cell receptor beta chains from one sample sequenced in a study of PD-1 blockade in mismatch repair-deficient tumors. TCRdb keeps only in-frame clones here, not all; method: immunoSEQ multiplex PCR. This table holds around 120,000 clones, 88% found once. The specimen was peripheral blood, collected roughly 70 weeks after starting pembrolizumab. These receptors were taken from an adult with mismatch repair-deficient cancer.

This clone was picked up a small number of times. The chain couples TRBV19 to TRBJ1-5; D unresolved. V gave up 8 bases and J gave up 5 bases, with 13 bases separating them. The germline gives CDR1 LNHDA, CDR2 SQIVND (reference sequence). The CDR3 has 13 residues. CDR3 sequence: CASGEYRYQPQHF. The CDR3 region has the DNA TGTGCCAGTGGAGAATACCGTTATCAGCCCCAGCATTTT.

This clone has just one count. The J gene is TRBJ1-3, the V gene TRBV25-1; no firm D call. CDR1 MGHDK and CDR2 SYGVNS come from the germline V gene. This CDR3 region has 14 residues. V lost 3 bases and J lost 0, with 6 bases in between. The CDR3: CASSDWSSGNTIYF. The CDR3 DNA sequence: TGTGCCAGCAGTGATTGGAGCTCTGGAAACACCATATATTTT.

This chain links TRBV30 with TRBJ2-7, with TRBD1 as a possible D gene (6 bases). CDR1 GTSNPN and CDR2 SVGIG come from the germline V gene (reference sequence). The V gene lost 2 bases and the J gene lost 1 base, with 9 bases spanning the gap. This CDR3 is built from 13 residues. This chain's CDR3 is CAWSTTGSYEQYF. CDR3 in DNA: TGTGCCTGGAGTACAACAGGGTCCTACGAGCAGTACTTC. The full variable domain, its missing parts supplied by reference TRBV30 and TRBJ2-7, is SQTIHQWPATLVQPVGSPLSLECTVEGTSNPNLYWYRQAAGRGLQLLFYSVGIGQISSEVPQNLSASRPQDRQFILSSKKLLLSDSGFYLCAWSTTGSYEQYFGPGTRLTVT.

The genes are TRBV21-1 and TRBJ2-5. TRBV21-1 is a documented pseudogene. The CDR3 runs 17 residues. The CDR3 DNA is TGTGCCAGTTCCAGTCCCCCGGAAGCTATTACCCAAGAGACCCAGTACTTC. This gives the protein CASSSPPEAITQETQYF.

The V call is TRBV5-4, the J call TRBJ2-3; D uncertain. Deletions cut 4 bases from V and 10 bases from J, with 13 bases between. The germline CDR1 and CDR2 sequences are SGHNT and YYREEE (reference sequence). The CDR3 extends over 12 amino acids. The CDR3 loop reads CASSPGQLAQYF. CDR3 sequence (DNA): TGTGCCAGCAGCCCTGGGCAATTGGCGCAGTATTTT.

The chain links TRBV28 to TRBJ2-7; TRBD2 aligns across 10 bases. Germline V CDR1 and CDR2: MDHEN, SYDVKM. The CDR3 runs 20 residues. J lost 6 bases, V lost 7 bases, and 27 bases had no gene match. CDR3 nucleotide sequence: TGTGCCAGCACCCCTGCCTTACAAACTGCAACTAGCGGGACGTTTACCGAGCAGTACTTC. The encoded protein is CASTPALQTATSGTFTEQYF.

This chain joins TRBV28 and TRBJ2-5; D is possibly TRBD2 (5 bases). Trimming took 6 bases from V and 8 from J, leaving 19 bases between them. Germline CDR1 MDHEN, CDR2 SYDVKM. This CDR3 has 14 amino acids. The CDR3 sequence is CASRPPEDLGTQYF. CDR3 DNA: TGTGCCAGCAGACCACCGGAGGATTTGGGTACCCAGTACTTC.

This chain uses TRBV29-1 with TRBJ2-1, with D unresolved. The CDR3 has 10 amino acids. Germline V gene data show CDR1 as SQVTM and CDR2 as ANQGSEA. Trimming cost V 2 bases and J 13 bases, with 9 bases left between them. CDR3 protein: CSVEIGYQFF. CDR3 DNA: TGCAGCGTTGAAATCGGGTATCAGTTCTTC.

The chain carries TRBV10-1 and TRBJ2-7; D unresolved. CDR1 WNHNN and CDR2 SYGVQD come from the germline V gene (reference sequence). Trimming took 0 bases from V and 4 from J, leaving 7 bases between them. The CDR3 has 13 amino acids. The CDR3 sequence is CASSESPEYEQYF. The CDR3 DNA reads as TGCGCCAGCAGTGAGTCACCGGAATACGAGCAGTACTTC.

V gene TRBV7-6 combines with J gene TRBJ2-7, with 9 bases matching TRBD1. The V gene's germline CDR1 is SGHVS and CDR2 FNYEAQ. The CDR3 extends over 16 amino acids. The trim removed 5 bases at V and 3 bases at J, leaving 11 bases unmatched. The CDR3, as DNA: TGTGCCAGCAGCCTCGGACCGGGACAGGGTGACTACGAGCAGTACTTC. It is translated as CASSLGPGQGDYEQYF.

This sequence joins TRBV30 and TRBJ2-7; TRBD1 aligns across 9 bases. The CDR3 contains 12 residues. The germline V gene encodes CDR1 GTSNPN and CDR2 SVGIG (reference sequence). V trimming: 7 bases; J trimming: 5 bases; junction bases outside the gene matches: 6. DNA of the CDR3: TGTGCCTCGGACAGGGGTACCCACGAGCAGTACTTC. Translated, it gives CASDRGTHEQYF.

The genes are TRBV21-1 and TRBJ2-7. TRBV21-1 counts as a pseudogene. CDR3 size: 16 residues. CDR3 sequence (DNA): TGTGCCAGCAGCAATTTTTTGGACCCCTCCTCCTACGAGCAGTACTTC. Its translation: CASSNFLDPSSYEQYF.